Listed below are T cell receptor beta chains from one sample, sequenced in a study of blood T cell repertoires in COVID-19. Method: immunoSEQ multiplex PCR; TCRdb's copy keeps in-frame clones and lacks some. The sample has 80,000 to 130,000 clones; 80% to 95% are singletons. Input material: peripheral blood. These receptors were taken from a man aged 70-80 years with acute or convalescent COVID-19. Each CDR3 is given with its conserved first and last residue. A D gene is named only where the DNA matches it firmly. Only part of the rows carry a size: once, few, many, or a class if the clone is expanded.

v_call,d_call,clone_size,j_call,cdr3_nt,cdr3_aa
TRBV6-5,TRBD1,-,TRBJ2-7,TGTGCCAGCAGATTCTCGGGACAGGGGGCTTTCGAGCAGTACTTC,CASRFSGQGAFEQYF
TRBV12-3/TRBV12-4,-,once,TRBJ1-1,TGTGCCAGCAGCACAGCCTTGAACACTGAAGCTTTCTTT,CASSTALNTEAFF
TRBV5-4,TRBD2,-,TRBJ2-1,TGTGCCAGCAGCTTGGTGGGACTAGCGGGGGGGATTTACAATGAGCAGTTCTTC,CASSLVGLAGGIYNEQFF
TRBV19,-,-,TRBJ1-5,TGTGCCAGTAGTACAACAGGGATCAATCAGCCCCAGCATTTT,CASSTTGINQPQHF
TRBV6-5,-,-,TRBJ1-3,TGTGCCAGCAGTTACTCACCTCAGGGAAACACCATATATTTT,CASSYSPQGNTIYF
TRBV6-2/TRBV6-3,TRBD1,-,TRBJ1-5,TGTGCCAGCAGTTATCGAGGGGACAGGGATTATGGCAATCAGCCCCAGCATTTT,CASSYRGDRDYGNQPQHF
TRBV7-2,-,-,TRBJ1-2,TGTGCCAGCAGCTTAGGATCTGCGGGGGGCGCGGGCGGCTACACCTTC,CASSLGSAGGAGGYTF
TRBV5-4,-,-,TRBJ1-1,TGTGCCAGCAGCGACGACATGATGAACACTGAAGCTTTCTTT,CASSDDMMNTEAFF
TRBV5-4,TRBD1,-,TRBJ2-4,TGTGCCAGCAGCCTGGGACAGGGGGCAACCAAGTACTTC,CASSLGQGATKYF
TRBV10-2,TRBD2,-,TRBJ2-7,TGCGCCAGCAGTGTGCGGGGGGCCTACGAGCAGTACTTC,CASSVRGAYEQYF
TRBV10-2,TRBD1,-,TRBJ1-4,TGCGCCAGCTCCTCTCCGGGACAGTCTAATGAAAAACTGTTTTTT,CASSSPGQSNEKLFF
TRBV21-1,-,-,TRBJ2-1,TGTGCCAGCAGCAAATCCGGGACTAGAATGAATGAGCAGTTCTTC,CASSKSGTRMNEQFF
TRBV4-3,TRBD1,-,TRBJ1-3,TGCGCCAGCAGCCAAGATCCCCCCCCCGACAGGGCTGGAAACACCATATATTTT,CASSQDPPPDRAGNTIYF
TRBV19,-,few,TRBJ1-3,TGTGCCAGTTCCGAACAGGTCGGTGGAAACACCATATATTTT,CASSEQVGGNTIYF
TRBV5-1,-,-,TRBJ2-3,TGCGCCAGCACGGAGGGATTTAGCACAGATACGCAGTATTTT,CASTEGFSTDTQYF
TRBV5-1,TRBD2,-,TRBJ2-6,TGCGCCAGCACCCCGGGACTAGCGGGGTCTCACTCCTCTGGGGCCAACGTCCTGACTTTC,CASTPGLAGSHSSGANVLTF
TRBV3-1/TRBV3-2,TRBD1,-,TRBJ2-1,TGTGCCAGCAGCCGAAGGGGGCTCGGAAATGAGCAGTTCTTC,CASSRRGLGNEQFF
TRBV27,-,-,TRBJ1-2,TGTGCCAGCAGTTTCGGAAGGAGCCGTGTTGGCTACACCTTC,CASSFGRSRVGYTF
TRBV2,TRBD1,-,TRBJ2-3,TGTGCCAGCAGTCGGGGGACAGGGGGTCCAGATACGCAGTATTTT,CASSRGTGGPDTQYF
TRBV30,-,-,TRBJ1-1,TGTGCCTGGAGTGGCGGAGCAACAGGGCGAGGAACTGAAGCTTTCTTT,CAWSGGATGRGTEAFF
TRBV5-4,-,-,TRBJ2-2,TGTGCCCTTCGCCGATCAGGAGGGACCGGGGAGCTGTTTTTT,CALRRSGGTGELFF
TRBV5-1,-,-,TRBJ1-6,TGCGCCAGCAGCTTACTGAATTCACCCCTCCACTTT,CASSLLNSPLHF
TRBV5-4,TRBD1,-,TRBJ1-6,TGTGCCAGCAGGAACACGGGACAGGGGAGGAGCTCCTATAATTCACCCCTCCACTTT,CASRNTGQGRSSYNSPLHF
TRBV7-9,TRBD1,-,TRBJ1-4,TGTGCCAGCAGCGACAGGGGTTTGTCTGAAAAACTGTTTTTT,CASSDRGLSEKLFF
TRBV12-3/TRBV12-4,TRBD1,-,TRBJ1-5,TGTGCCAGGACAGGGGTGTGGCAGCCCCAGCATTTT,CARTGVWQPQHF
TRBV12-5,-,-,TRBJ1-4,TGTGCTAGTGGTTTAGGCGGCTTTAATGAAAAACTGTTTTTT,CASGLGGFNEKLFF
TRBV13,TRBD1,-,TRBJ2-1,TGTGCCAGCAGCTTGGGACAGGGCCACAATGAGCAGTTCTTC,CASSLGQGHNEQFF
TRBV5-6,TRBD2,-,TRBJ2-1,TGTGCCAGCAGCTTGTCAGCGGGGGGGTTTGCATCCTACAATGAGCAGTTCTTC,CASSLSAGGFASYNEQFF
TRBV11-3,-,-,TRBJ1-1,TGTGCCAGCAGTCGCAGGGCTCTGAACACTGAAGCTTTCTTT,CASSRRALNTEAFF
TRBV29-1,-,-,TRBJ2-3,TGCAGCGTCCTATTGGGCGGGACGGAAAGCACAGATACGCAGTATTTT,CSVLLGGTESTDTQYF
TRBV29-1,TRBD2,few,TRBJ2-2,TGCAGCGTGCTGGGACTAGCGGGAGGTCCCGGGGAGCTGTTTTTT,CSVLGLAGGPGELFF
TRBV11-2,-,once,TRBJ2-2,TGTGCCAGCAGCTTACAGGCCACGCGTAACACCGGGGAGCTGTTTTTT,CASSLQATRNTGELFF
TRBV10-3,-,-,TRBJ1-6,TGTGCCATCAGTGAGGGGGAGAGCTCCTATAATTCACCCCTCCACTTT,CAISEGESSYNSPLHF
TRBV30,TRBD1,-,TRBJ1-2,TGTGCCTTGCGAAGGGACAGGGGGGCTATTTGGGGCTACACCTTC,CALRRDRGAIWGYTF
TRBV3-1/TRBV3-2,-,once,TRBJ2-2,TGTGCCAGCAGCCAAGAGTGGGCAGGACACCTTAGGACCGGGGAGCTGTTTTTT,CASSQEWAGHLRTGELFF
TRBV7-9,TRBD1,few,TRBJ1-1,TGTGCCAGCAGCTTGGGACAGGGGAACACTGAAGCTTTCTTT,CASSLGQGNTEAFF
TRBV5-3,TRBD1,few,TRBJ1-6,TGTGCCAGAAGCCCGGGACAGGGGTATTCACCCCTCCACTTT,CARSPGQGYSPLHF
TRBV5-1,TRBD2,-,TRBJ2-5,TGCGCCAGCAGCCAAACTAGCGGGAGGGGGAAGACCCAGTACTTC,CASSQTSGRGKTQYF
TRBV18,-,once,TRBJ2-7,TGTGCCAGCTCACCTAGAGCCGGGTCCCCCATCTCCTACGAGCAGTACTTC,CASSPRAGSPISYEQYF
TRBV5-6,-,-,TRBJ1-2,TGTGCCAGCAGCTTGAACAGGGTTGGCTACACCTTC,CASSLNRVGYTF
TRBV9,-,-,TRBJ2-1,TGTGCCAGCAGCGTAGCCCTCACCCACCCGGGAAATGAGCAGTTCTTC,CASSVALTHPGNEQFF
TRBV19,TRBD1,-,TRBJ2-2,TGTGCCAGTAGTATGGGGACAGGGGACGCCGGGGAGCTGTTTTTT,CASSMGTGDAGELFF
TRBV29-1,TRBD1,once,TRBJ2-7,TGCAGCGTTGGGGGGACAGCTTCCTACGAGCAGTACTTC,CSVGGTASYEQYF
TRBV29-1,-,-,TRBJ2-3,TGCAGCGTTGTAGAAGGGGGAGATACGCAGTATTTT,CSVVEGGDTQYF
TRBV7-2,TRBD2,-,TRBJ2-1,TGTGCCAGCAGCCGGAGGACTAGCGGGGGGCTCAATGAGCAGTTCTTC,CASSRRTSGGLNEQFF
TRBV7-2,TRBD2,-,TRBJ2-5,TGTGCCAGCAGCCGCAGCGGGGCCCAAGAGACCCAGTACTTC,CASSRSGAQETQYF
TRBV6-5,-,few,TRBJ1-2,TGTGCCAGCAAGGGGGAGGGCTGGTATGGCTACACCTTC,CASKGEGWYGYTF
TRBV29-1,TRBD1,-,TRBJ1-2,TGCAGCGTTCTCAGGGGGAGGTATGGCTACACCTTC,CSVLRGRYGYTF
TRBV2,-,-,TRBJ1-1,TGTGCAGAGCGGGCTGAATGGACTGAAGCTTTCTTT,CAERAEWTEAFF
TRBV5-1,-,-,TRBJ2-7,TGCGCCAGCAGCTTGGAACCTAGCGGAGGGGGGGCCTACGAGCAGTACTTC,CASSLEPSGGGAYEQYF
TRBV11-2,TRBD1,-,TRBJ2-5,TGTGCCAGCAGCCCGCAGGGGGCGGATGGAGAGACCCAGTACTTC,CASSPQGADGETQYF
TRBV5-4,-,-,TRBJ1-2,TGTGCCAGCAGCCCCGACAAAAACTATGGCTACACCTTC,CASSPDKNYGYTF